This paragraph reports one TCR beta chain. Antigen specificity is unknown. This sample was included in a study of graft-versus-host responses after intestinal transplantation. Study-wide background: Multivisceral, liver-intestinal, or isolated intestinal grafts were transplanted into recipients. Every one of the recipients received anti-thymocyte globulin induction and afterwards took tacrolimus and steroids for about 3 years.

V lost 2 bases and J 2 bases, leaving 9 bases between the germline ends. Looked up from germline, CDR1 is SQVTM and CDR2 is ANQGSEA. The CDR3 totals 13 residues. This table comes from immunoSEQ multiplex PCR, and its TCRdb copy is limited to in-frame clones, with some not included. The sample has 80,000 to 95,000 clones, around nine tenths seen once; the top ten hold roughly 6%. Study-wide results and limits: Researchers found peak circulating GvH clone levels linked to early post-transplant HvG declines. Recipient-marrow GvH clones were detected, some having first appeared in ileum or blood.

The chain recombines TRBV29-1 with TRBJ2-5; D gene ambiguous. The origin of this receptor is a human donor who received an intestinal transplant. The sequencing used unstimulated CD8+ T cells sorted from spleen or lymph node cells, collected before intestinal transplant. CDR3 sequence: CSVEPEGQETQYF. The CDR3 DNA reads TGCAGCGTTGAACCTGAAGGGCAAGAGACCCAGTACTTC.